The sequence of this TCR beta chain was determined in a study of T cell responses to AZD1222 COVID-19 vaccine. In its sample, this clone was seen a few times. The data were produced by immunoSEQ multiplex PCR, yet TCRdb's version contains in-frame clones alone and is incomplete. Of over 100,000 clones listed, around 90% are singletons. Germline values: CDR1 LNHNV, CDR2 YYDKDF (reference sequence). The CDR3 has 15 residues. Trimming at V came to 5 bases and at J to 4 bases, leaving 8 bases not matched to a gene. The clonotype was recovered from an adult in good health. This chain connects TRBV15 to TRBJ2-3; 8 positions match TRBD2. The sample was peripheral blood, taken on day 0 of AZD1222 vaccination. The CDR3 bases are TGTGCCACCAGCCAGGAAACGGGAGGGGCAGATACGCAGTATTTT. It translates to CATSQETGGADTQYF.